These T cell receptor beta chains were read from a single sample in a study of OX40 agonist ivuxolimab in advanced cancers. Method: immunoSEQ multiplex PCR; TCRdb's copy keeps in-frame clones and lacks some. Among about 72,000 clones, over 70% were seen once, and the ten largest hold about 5%. The material was CD4+ or CD8+ T cells sorted from blood, obtained in a trial of the OX40 agonist ivuxolimab. Receptors were obtained from an adult with an advanced solid tumor such as melanoma, head and neck, liver or kidney cancer. Each CDR3 is given with its conserved first and last residue. The order of the fields is clone size, V gene, J gene, D gene, CDR3 protein, CDR3 DNA. The D gene is left open where the match is weak. Only part of the rows carry a size: once, few, many, or a class if the clone is expanded.

.,TRBV5-1,TRBJ1-1,.,CASSLEFSTEAFF,TGCGCCAGCAGCTTGGAATTTTCGACTGAAGCTTTCTTT
.,TRBV28,TRBJ1-2,TRBD1,CASSTKGTGVNNGYTF,TGTGCCAGCAGTACTAAAGGGACAGGAGTAAATAATGGCTACACCTTC
.,TRBV19,TRBJ1-2,TRBD1,CASLLDRGHGYTF,TGTGCCAGTCTCTTGGACAGGGGGCACGGCTACACCTTC
.,TRBV19,TRBJ2-5,.,CASSKGRLLQETQYF,TGTGCCAGTAGTAAGGGACGACTCCTTCAAGAGACCCAGTACTTC
.,TRBV6-1,TRBJ2-2,.,CASITGQHTGELFF,TGTGCCAGCATTACCGGACAGCACACCGGGGAGCTGTTTTTT
.,TRBV5-1,TRBJ1-1,TRBD1,CASSLTGEHTEAFF,TGCGCCAGCAGCTTGACAGGGGAGCACACTGAAGCTTTCTTT
.,TRBV23-1,TRBJ2-5,.,CASSPEEETQYF,TGCGCCAGCAGTCCAGAGGAAGAGACCCAGTACTTC
.,TRBV4-1,TRBJ1-1,TRBD1,CASSQWGQGAEAFF,TGCGCCAGCAGCCAATGGGGACAGGGAGCTGAAGCTTTCTTT
.,TRBV9,TRBJ2-4,TRBD2,CASSVGASGNKNIQYF,TGTGCCAGCAGCGTAGGGGCTAGCGGGAACAAAAACATTCAGTACTTC
.,TRBV18,TRBJ2-2,.,CASSPSALNTGELFF,TGTGCCAGCTCACCTTCGGCCCTGAACACCGGGGAGCTGTTTTTT
once,TRBV18,TRBJ1-5,.,CASSPRRTVSNQPQHF,TGTGCCAGCTCTCCACGCCGGACCGTAAGCAATCAGCCCCAGCATTTT
once,TRBV10-2,TRBJ2-1,.,CASSETDTYNEQFF,TGCGCCAGCAGTGAAACAGACACCTACAATGAGCAGTTCTTC
.,TRBV18,TRBJ2-1,.,CASSKSGADEQFF,TGTGCCAGCTCAAAATCTGGGGCGGATGAGCAGTTCTTC
.,TRBV20-1,TRBJ2-7,.,CSAPQGYEQYF,TGCAGTGCGCCACAGGGCTACGAGCAGTACTTC
.,TRBV5-4,TRBJ2-7,.,CASSLGRGPGYEQYF,TGTGCCAGCAGCTTGGGGCGGGGGCCTGGTTACGAGCAGTACTTC
few,TRBV5-8,TRBJ2-7,TRBD1,CASSWQGQGDEQYF,TGTGCCAGCAGCTGGCAGGGACAGGGCGACGAGCAGTACTTC
.,TRBV6-5,TRBJ2-7,.,CASSLGPNYEQYF,TGTGCCAGCAGTTTAGGACCGAACTACGAGCAGTACTTC
.,TRBV6-4,TRBJ2-2,TRBD2,CASSGTSGGMNTGELFF,TGTGCCAGCAGTGGAACTAGCGGGGGCATGAACACCGGGGAGCTGTTTTTT
.,TRBV7-2,TRBJ2-1,TRBD2,CASTEWLAGVDEQFF,TGTGCCAGCACGGAGTGGCTAGCGGGAGTGGATGAGCAGTTCTTC
.,TRBV6-5,TRBJ2-3,TRBD2,CASSSLLAGGPATQYF,TGTGCCAGCAGTTCCTTACTAGCGGGGGGGCCGGCTACGCAGTATTTT
.,TRBV2,TRBJ1-2,.,CASMGVSQGDYGYTF,TGTGCCAGCATGGGAGTCTCACAAGGAGACTATGGCTACACCTTC
once,TRBV27,TRBJ2-7,.,CASSTQGAEVYEQYF,TGTGCCAGCAGTACCCAAGGGGCCGAGGTCTACGAGCAGTACTTC
few,TRBV10-1,TRBJ2-7,.,CASSESRQDYEQYF,TGCGCCAGCAGTGAGTCCCGACAGGACTACGAGCAGTACTTC
.,TRBV7-6,TRBJ1-2,TRBD1,CASSLEGQGREGYTF,TGTGCCAGCAGCTTAGAAGGACAGGGGAGGGAAGGCTACACCTTC
once,TRBV19,TRBJ2-5,.,CASSRTGQQETQYF,TGTGCCAGTAGTCGGACCGGACAGCAAGAGACCCAGTACTTC
.,TRBV2,TRBJ2-7,.,CASSEMGLRYEQYF,TGTGCCAGCAGTGAAATGGGGCTGAGATACGAGCAGTACTTC
.,TRBV7-9,TRBJ2-5,.,CASSPLLYQETQYF,TGTGCCAGCAGCCCCCTTCTATACCAAGAGACCCAGTACTTC
.,TRBV30,TRBJ2-1,.,CASNPQSSFDEQFF,TGTGCCTCAAATCCCCAGTCTAGCTTTGATGAGCAGTTCTTC
once,TRBV4-3,TRBJ1-1,.,CASSQFVRNTEAFF,TGCGCCAGCAGCCAATTCGTAAGGAACACTGAAGCTTTCTTT
.,TRBV2,TRBJ2-7,.,CASSEIVGKYEQYF,TGTGCCAGCAGTGAAATTGTAGGGAAATACGAGCAGTACTTC
once,TRBV9,TRBJ2-1,.,CASSAQSLSSYNEQFF,TGTGCCAGCAGCGCGCAGAGTCTTAGCTCCTACAATGAGCAGTTCTTC
.,TRBV19,TRBJ2-7,.,CASSIGGTYEQYF,TGTGCCAGTAGTATAGGAGGGACCTACGAGCAGTACTTC
.,TRBV28,TRBJ1-2,.,CASSFSRRYGYTF,TGTGCCAGCAGTTTTAGCAGAAGATATGGCTACACCTTC
.,TRBV5-6,TRBJ1-1,.,CASSSRFEAFF,TGTGCCAGCAGCTCCCGGTTTGAAGCTTTCTTT
.,TRBV7-2,TRBJ2-2,.,CASTIYTGELFF,TGTGCCAGCACCATCTACACCGGGGAGCTGTTTTTT
once,TRBV5-1,TRBJ1-1,.,CASSLDPGNTEAFF,TGCGCCAGCAGCTTGGATCCCGGGAACACTGAAGCTTTCTTT
.,TRBV6-6,TRBJ2-1,.,CAIQTGPYNEQFF,TGTGCCATCCAGACAGGACCCTACAATGAGCAGTTCTTC
.,TRBV7-6,TRBJ2-3,.,CASSPAIRGAVHTDTQYF,TGTGCCAGCAGCCCCGCGATCAGAGGGGCCGTCCACACAGATACGCAGTATTTT
.,TRBV6-1,TRBJ1-5,.,CASSEQVRNQPQHF,TGTGCCAGCAGTGAACAGGTTCGAAATCAGCCCCAGCATTTT
.,TRBV10-3,TRBJ2-6,.,CAITGGGLGANVLTF,TGTGCCATCACCGGAGGGGGGCTCGGGGCCAACGTCCTGACTTTC
.,TRBV27,TRBJ2-5,.,CASRRSGNYQETQYF,TGTGCCAGCAGGCGGAGCGGCAACTATCAAGAGACCCAGTACTTC
.,TRBV7-9,TRBJ2-5,.,CASSLQETQYF,TGTGCCAGCAGCTTACAAGAGACCCAGTACTTC
.,TRBV2,TRBJ1-2,TRBD1,CASSRTGDSVYGYTF,TGTGCCAGCAGCAGGACAGGGGATTCCGTCTATGGCTACACCTTC
.,TRBV27,TRBJ2-5,.,CASSFRGGQETQYF,TGTGCCAGCAGTTTTCGAGGGGGTCAAGAGACCCAGTACTTC
.,TRBV2,TRBJ2-1,TRBD2,CASDPRGVHEQFF,TGTGCCAGCGACCCCCGGGGGGTCCATGAGCAGTTCTTC